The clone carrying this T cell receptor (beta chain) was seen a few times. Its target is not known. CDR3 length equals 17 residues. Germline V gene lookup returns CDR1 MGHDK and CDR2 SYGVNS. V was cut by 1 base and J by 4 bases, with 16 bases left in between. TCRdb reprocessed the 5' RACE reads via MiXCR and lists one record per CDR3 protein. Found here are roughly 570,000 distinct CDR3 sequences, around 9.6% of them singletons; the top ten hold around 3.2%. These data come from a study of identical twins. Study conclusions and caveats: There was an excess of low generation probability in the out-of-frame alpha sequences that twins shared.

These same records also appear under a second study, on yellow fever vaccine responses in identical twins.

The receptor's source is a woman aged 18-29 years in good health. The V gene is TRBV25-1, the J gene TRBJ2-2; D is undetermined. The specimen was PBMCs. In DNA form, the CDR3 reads TGTGCCAGCAGTGAATCACGGTCGAGGCCGGCCACCGGGGAGCTGTTTTTT. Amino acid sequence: CASSESRSRPATGELFF.